The 22 T cell receptor beta chains below come from one sample, sequenced in a study of T cell clonality in common variable immunodeficiency. Findings and caveats of the study: In common variable immunodeficiency, TCR beta chains reportedly carried fewer deletions and N-nucleotide insertions.

Only in-frame clones appear in the TCRdb table, and some are missing; sequencing was by immunoSEQ multiplex PCR. The sample gives around 21,000 clones, none seen only once, and the top ten clones hold over 6.5%. For these TCRs, the target antigens are not known. Material: peripheral blood mononuclear cells. All receptors derive from a human donor with common variable immunodeficiency.

Details on this clone: The read halts 3 residues ahead of the CDR3 end, with the missing end drawn from the germline J gene. The V and J genes are TRBV23-1 and TRBJ1-6, with D maybe TRBD1 (5 bases). Being an ORF, TRBV23-1 has a function that is uncertain. V lost 0 bases, J lost 10 bases, and 10 bases lay in between. The CDR3 has 14 amino acids. CDR3 sequence: CASSQSRGGSPLHF. Partial CDR3 DNA: TGCGCCAGCAGTCAATCTCGGGGGGGGTCACCC.

A note on this clone: Read coverage stops 3 residues before the CDR3 terminus; the germline J gene supplies the remainder. This sequence joins TRBV7-3 and TRBJ2-3; tentative D call: TRBD1 (5 bases). V lost 5 bases, J lost 2 bases, and 11 bases lay in between. CDR1 and CDR2 from the germline V gene are SGHTA and FQGTGA. This CDR3 region has 14 residues. CDR3 bases read: TGTGCCAGCAGCACTGGGGCCCACACAGATACG. Translated: CASSTGAHTDT. The CDR3 reads in full as CASSTGAHTDTQYF.

As concerns this clone: The sequence runs out 3 residues before the end of the CDR3; the remainder is reconstructed from the germline J gene. V usage is TRBV7-2 and J usage is TRBJ2-7; D ambiguous. The V end lost 3 bases, the J end lost 2 bases, and 11 bases lay between the germline ends. Germline loops: CDR1 SGHTA, CDR2 FQGNSA. The CDR3 extends over 14 amino acids. The sequenced CDR3 bases are TGTGCCAGCAGCTTGGTACCCTTAGCCTACGAG. It encodes CASSLVPLAYE. The whole CDR3 protein reads CASSLVPLAYEQYF.

This clone was recorded many times. Sequencing ends 3 residues short of the CDR3 end; the germline J gene provides the rest. The chain employs TRBV5-1 and TRBJ2-5; 8 positions agree with TRBD2. This CDR3 comprises 16 residues. V lost 2 bases and J lost 7; bases outside the gene matches: 13. Germline V gene data show CDR1 as SGHRS and CDR2 as YFSETQ. The covered CDR3 bases are TGCGCCAGCAGCTTAGGAACGGGCTACGCGGGGGGGACC. Encoded protein: CASSLGTGYAGGT. The entire CDR3 protein is CASSLGTGYAGGTQYF.

This clone was seen repeatedly, ten times or more. The read is 3 residues too short to cover the CDR3 end, so that end is filled in from the germline J gene. J is TRBJ1-2 and V is TRBV30; 9 bases are a match to TRBD1. Per the germline V gene, CDR1 is GTSNPN and CDR2 is SVGIG (reference sequence). This CDR3 spans 12 amino acids. V was clipped by 5 bases and J by 5 bases; unmatched bases: 3. Incomplete CDR3 DNA: TGTGCCTGGTCCGGACAGGGGTATGGC. Translating gives CAWSGQGYG. The full CDR3 reads CAWSGQGYGYTF.

This clone came up a few times. The read ends 3 residues before the CDR3 terminus; that terminus is restored from the germline J gene. This chain connects TRBV7-9 to TRBJ1-3; 7 bases match TRBD1. J was trimmed by 1 base and V by 2 bases; bases with no gene match: 2. Germline CDR1 reads SEHNR; CDR2 reads FQNEAQ (reference sequence). This CDR3 is 15 amino acids long. The part of the CDR3 DNA that was read is TGTGCCAGCAGCTTAAGACAGGGTTCTGGAAACACC. Protein product: CASSLRQGSGNT. The full CDR3 is CASSLRQGSGNTIYF. The whole variable domain, remainder taken from reference TRBV7-9 and TRBJ1-3, is DTGVSQNPRHKITKRGQNVTFRCDPISEHNRLYWYRQTLGQGPEFLTYFQNEAQLEKSRLLSDRFSAERPKGSFSTLEIQRTEQGDSAMYLCASSLRQGSGNTIYFGEGSWLTVV.

This clone was detected a few times. The read stops 3 residues short of the end of the CDR3; the missing end is completed from the germline J gene. The chain has TRBV7-2 and TRBJ2-7; 13 bases line up with TRBD2. The ends lost 5 bases at V and 3 bases at J; junction bases unmatched: 4. Germline CDR1 SGHTA, CDR2 FQGNSA. The CDR3 sequence is 15 residues long. Partial CDR3 DNA: TGTGCCAGCAGCCGCGGGACTAGCGGGAACTACGAG. Its protein is CASSRGTSGNYE. Given in full, the CDR3 is CASSRGTSGNYEQYF.

There are many counts of this clone. CDR3 DNA, as far as it was read: TGCAGTGCTGCCGGCGGCAGCTCCTACAATGAG. This gives the protein CSAAGGSSYNE. The full CDR3 protein is CSAAGGSSYNEQFF. The V and J genes are TRBV20-1 and TRBJ2-1; the D is unclear. The read falls 3 residues short of the CDR3 end, and the missing part is taken from the germline J gene. Per the germline V gene, CDR1 is DFQATT and CDR2 is SNEGSKA (reference sequence). The CDR3 has 14 amino acids. V was pared by 5 bases and J by 0 bases, with 11 bases between.

As for this clone: The read gets to within 3 residues of the CDR3 end, and the germline J gene fills in the rest. J is TRBJ2-7 and V is TRBV11-2, with 11 bases fitting TRBD1. The CDR3 sequence is 15 residues long. The J segment lost 6 bases and the V segment lost 6 bases, leaving 10 bases of the junction unmatched. The germline V gene encodes CDR1 SGHAT and CDR2 FQNNGV. CDR3 bases read: TGTGCCAGCAGGCACGCCGGGACAGGGGGGGCCGAG. It codes for CASRHAGTGGAE. Given in full, the CDR3 is CASRHAGTGGAEQYF.

As to this clone: The read ends 3 residues early relative to the CDR3; the germline J gene fills the gap. This chain connects TRBV30 to TRBJ1-5; possible D gene TRBD1, 6 bases. Germline V gene data show CDR1 as GTSNPN and CDR2 as SVGIG (reference sequence). The CDR3 spans 13 residues. The V and J ends lost 3 bases and 4 bases respectively, with 10 bases between them. The covered CDR3 bases are TGTGCCTGGAGGTGGGGGCCGAATCAGCCC. Translating it yields CAWRWGPNQP. The complete CDR3 reads CAWRWGPNQPQHF.

This clone appeared a few times. The sequenced fragment ends 3 residues before the CDR3 boundary, so the rest is inferred from the germline J gene. V and J are TRBV11-1 and TRBJ2-7; 9 bases fit TRBD1. The V segment lost 6 bases and the J segment 1 base; nucleotides outside the gene matches: 1. Looked up from germline, CDR1 is SGHAT and CDR2 is FQDESV (reference sequence). The CDR3 covers 13 residues. The DNA read from the CDR3 is TGTGCCAGCAGAGGACAGGGGTCCTACGAG. Residues: CASRGQGSYE. The whole CDR3 region reads CASRGQGSYEQYF. Looking up the rest from reference TRBV11-1 and TRBJ2-7 gives the full variable domain: EAEVAQSPRYKITEKSQAVAFWCDPISGHATLYWYRQILGQGPELLVQFQDESVVDDSQLPKDRFSAERLKGVDSTLKIQPAELGDSAMYLCASRGQGSYEQYFGPGTRLTVT.

This clone was seen repeatedly, ten times or more. The read terminates 3 residues ahead of where the CDR3 ends, so the germline J gene completes it. The rearrangement links TRBV12-3 or TRBV12-4 to TRBJ1-6; D might be TRBD1 (6 bases). V lost 7 bases and J lost 6, with 16 bases in between. This CDR3 spans 15 amino acids. The sequenced CDR3 bases are TGTGCCAGCAACATAAACAGGGACCTTAATTCACCC. This translates into CASNINRDLNSP. The whole CDR3 protein is CASNINRDLNSPLHF.

This clone came up many times. One end of the junction is discordant with germline, which a read error may explain. The read finishes 3 residues shy of the CDR3 end, and the germline J gene is used to complete it. The chain recombines TRBV4-2 with TRBJ2-7; D tentatively reads TRBD1 or TRBD2 (5 bases each). The CDR3 totals 15 residues. CDR1 is LGHNA and CDR2 is YNFKEQ in the germline V gene. CDR3 DNA, as far as it was read: TGCGCCAGCAGCCAAGACACGAGGGGCTTCTACGAG. Amino acids: CASSQDTRGFYE. The CDR3 in its entirety is CASSQDTRGFYEQYF.

Many counts were recorded for this clone. With the read ending 3 residues before the CDR3 end, the germline J gene is used to fill in that end. The rearrangement uses TRBV29-1 and TRBJ2-7, with 7 bases lining up with TRBD1. V gave up 1 base and J gave up 1 base; unmatched junction bases: 16. The CDR3 loop spans 18 amino acids. The germline V gene encodes CDR1 SQVTM and CDR2 ANQGSEA. The CDR3 loop is CSVEVGSGAGGFSYEQYF. The covered CDR3 bases are TGCAGCGTTGAAGTAGGCTCTGGGGCAGGGGGTTTTTCCTACGAG.

Ten or more counts support this clone. The read ends 3 residues before the CDR3 terminus; that terminus is restored from the germline J gene. The V call is TRBV19, the J call TRBJ1-5, with D possibly TRBD1 on 6 matching bases. The CDR3 length is 14 residues. Germline V gene data show CDR1 as LNHDA and CDR2 as SQIVND (reference sequence). Trimming stripped 5 bases from V and 3 bases from J, with 11 bases between. The CDR3 here is CASSLQGHNQPQHF. CDR3 DNA, as far as it was read: TGTGCCAGTAGTTTACAGGGCCACAATCAGCCC.

This clone is medium-sized within its sample. The sequenced CDR3 bases are TGTGCCAGCTCATTAGGACTCAATCAGCCC. Translating it yields CASSLGLNQP. The entire CDR3 protein is CASSLGLNQPQHF. The J gene is TRBJ1-5, the V gene TRBV18; D gene ambiguous. The read comes to an end 3 residues before the CDR3 does, leaving the germline J gene to fill in the end. The CDR3 is made up of 13 amino acids. The ends were cut back, 5 bases at V and 3 bases at J, with 8 bases in the middle. CDR1 is KGHSH, CDR2 LQKENI, per germline. Full variable domain (missing parts from reference TRBV18 and TRBJ1-5): NAGVMQNPRHLVRRRGQEARLRCSPMKGHSHVYWYRQLPEEGLKFMVYLQKENIIDESGMPKERFSAEFPKEGPSILRIQQVVRGDSAAYFCASSLGLNQPQHFGDGTRLSIL.

This clone was recorded many times. The read ends 3 residues before the CDR3 terminus; that terminus is restored from the germline J gene. The V and J genes are TRBV30 and TRBJ1-1; D is unresolved. This CDR3 region has 12 residues. Germline CDR1 reads GTSNPN; CDR2 reads SVGIG (reference sequence). The CDR3 bases that were read are TGTGCCTGGAGTCTGAGGGCTGGTTTG. This sequence encodes CAWSLRAGL. The full CDR3 protein is CAWSLRAGLAFF.

This clone was detected many times. The read ends 3 residues before the CDR3 terminus; that terminus is restored from the germline J gene. The genes are TRBV19 and TRBJ2-2; D not resolved. CDR3 length equals 14 residues. V was shortened by 6 bases and J by 0 bases, with 8 bases between the two germline ends. The V gene's germline CDR1 is LNHDA and CDR2 SQIVND (reference sequence). This CDR3 is CASRLITNTGELFF. The sequenced CDR3 bases are TGTGCCAGTAGACTTATAACGAACACCGGGGAG.

This clone was counted between two and nine times. The read ends 3 residues before the CDR3 terminus; that terminus is restored from the germline J gene. The genes are TRBV7-9 and TRBJ1-2, with D possibly TRBD1 on 6 matching bases. CDR3 length: 15 amino acids. Germline CDR1 reads SEHNR; CDR2 reads FQNEAQ (reference sequence). V was pared by 4 bases and J by 5 bases, with 17 bases between. The CDR3 DNA, read in part, is TGTGCCAGCAGCTCAAGCCCCGAAGGGGGTTATGGC. Protein product: CASSSSPEGGYG. The entire CDR3 sequence reads CASSSSPEGGYGYTF.

This clone was recorded at least ten times. The CDR3 extends 3 residues past the end of the read, so its final part is completed from the germline J gene. The chain has TRBV14 and TRBJ2-3, with D possibly being TRBD1 (6 bases). Germline assignment: CDR1 SGHDN and CDR2 FVKESK. The CDR3 runs 12 residues. The CDR3: CASSHGTITQYF. The DNA read from the CDR3 is TGTGCCAGCAGTCACGGGACAATCACG.

Comment on this clone: Other DNA sequences of this sample code for an identical CDR3. The CDR3 here is CASSLAGGPTDTQYF. CDR3 DNA (partial): TGTGCCAGCTCTCTAGCGGGGGGGCCTACAGATACG. This rearrangement joins TRBV18 to TRBJ2-3; TRBD2 agrees at 12 bases. The sequence runs out 3 residues before the end of the CDR3; the remainder is reconstructed from the germline J gene. V shed 6 bases and J 3 bases; nucleotides not matched to a gene: 4. The germline CDR1 and CDR2 sequences are KGHSH and LQKENI. This CDR3 is built from 15 residues.

As for this clone: The read ends 3 residues early relative to the CDR3; the germline J gene fills the gap. The chain is built from TRBV20-1 and TRBJ2-1, with D unclear. From germline, CDR1 is DFQATT and CDR2 SNEGSKA (reference sequence). The germline V and J ends were trimmed by 1 base and 7 bases, with 5 bases remaining between them. The CDR3 spans 11 residues. CDR3 residues: CSARVMNEQFF. The sequenced CDR3 bases are TGCAGTGCTAGAGTAATGAATGAG.